The 23 T cell receptor beta chains below were found in one sample sequenced in a study of T-cell reconstitution after alpha-beta-depleted transplantation in children. The TCRbeta library was prepared with unique molecular identifiers. TCRdb reanalysed the PCR reads using MiXCR and keeps one entry per CDR3 protein. The sample lists roughly 200,000 distinct CDR3 sequences, about 8.2% occurring once. The specimen was PBMCs, mostly from graft donor cells, collected 360 days after TCRalphabeta/CD19-depleted stem cell transplant. The receptors stem from a male patient aged 2 to 9 who had a stem cell transplant for acute myeloid leukemia, so the T cells may come from the graft donor.

This clonotype has just a few counts. The CDR3: CATSDPLSLGNEQFF. The CDR3 DNA sequence: TGTGCCACCAGTGATCCCTTAAGCCTCGGCAATGAGCAGTTCTTC. V gene TRBV24-1 combines with J gene TRBJ2-1; D is uncertain. CDR1 is KGHDR and CDR2 is SFDVKD in the germline V gene. This CDR3 region has 15 residues. V was pared by 3 bases and J by 6 bases, with 14 bases between.

This clonotype was recorded many times. The chain couples TRBV4-2 to TRBJ2-5, with 10 bases matching TRBD2. Germline V gives CDR1 LGHNA, CDR2 YNFKEQ. There are 16 residues in the CDR3. V was pared by 4 bases and J by 1 base, with 6 bases of the junction left unmatched. The CDR3 bases are TGTGCCAGCAGCCTTGGACTAGCGGAGGGCCAAGAGACCCAGTACTTC. Translation gives CASSLGLAEGQETQYF.

This clonotype was seen a few times. The chain couples TRBV12-3 or TRBV12-4 to TRBJ1-5; D unclear. V was shortened by 3 bases and J by 2 bases, with 8 bases between the two germline ends. This CDR3 comprises 14 residues. In nucleotides, the CDR3 is TGTGCCAGCAGTTTTGATCTCGGCAATCAGCCCCAGCATTTT. Protein product: CASSFDLGNQPQHF.

This clonotype was detected many times. The chain combines TRBV6-5 with TRBJ1-2; D is undetermined. The CDR3 consists of 13 residues. CDR1 MNHEY and CDR2 SVGAGI come from the germline V gene. V was shortened by 3 bases and J by 4 bases, with 9 bases between the two germline ends. CDR3 sequence reads: CASSYAQAYGYTF. The CDR3 region has the DNA TGTGCCAGCAGTTATGCCCAGGCCTATGGCTACACCTTC.

This clonotype was seen many times. The chain links TRBV4-3 to TRBJ2-7, with D possibly matching TRBD1 (7 bases). The V gene's germline CDR1 is LGHNA and CDR2 YSLEER. The CDR3 runs to 16 residues. V was pared by 0 bases and J by 2 bases, with 14 bases between. The CDR3 is CASSQDRGDSPYEQYF. The CDR3 DNA reads as TGCGCCAGCAGCCAAGATCGCGGGGACAGTCCCTACGAGCAGTACTTC.

This clonotype was recorded many times. The rearrangement joins TRBV6-5 to TRBJ1-1; tentatively, D is TRBD1 (5 bases). The V end was cut by 2 bases, the J end by 5 bases, with 9 bases between. The CDR3 contains 13 residues. Germline loops: CDR1 MNHEY, CDR2 SVGAGI. In DNA form, the CDR3 reads TGTGCCAGCAGTTACGCGGCAGGGACTGAAGCTTTCTTT. Its translation is CASSYAAGTEAFF.

Ten or more counts support this clonotype. The chain employs TRBV12-3 or TRBV12-4 and TRBJ2-5, with 9 bases that match TRBD1. CDR3 length: 14 residues. V was pared by 7 bases and J by 6 bases, with 9 bases of the junction left unmatched. CDR3 sequence (DNA): TGTGCCAGCAACCCCACAGGGGGCGGGAAGACCCAGTACTTC. This sequence encodes CASNPTGGGKTQYF.

The chain joins TRBV19 to TRBJ2-1; D call uncertain. CDR1 and CDR2 (germline): LNHDA, SQIVND (reference sequence). This CDR3 spans 13 amino acids. The V end lost 6 bases, the J end lost 6 bases, and 12 bases lay between the germline ends. CDR3 sequence reads: CASSRKIGNEQFF. The CDR3 DNA is TGTGCCAGTAGCCGCAAGATCGGCAATGAGCAGTTCTTC.

The V and J genes are TRBV3-1 and TRBJ1-4, with TRBD1 as a possible D gene (5 bases). The V gene's germline CDR1 is LGHDT and CDR2 YNNKEL (reference sequence). The CDR3 loop spans 14 amino acids. V lost 1 base, J lost 6 bases, and 9 bases lay in between. Here the CDR3 reads CASSQGQGDEKLFF. In nucleotides, the CDR3 is TGTGCCAGCAGCCAAGGGCAGGGTGATGAAAAACTGTTTTTT.

This clonotype was seen only a few times. The chain uses TRBV3-1 and TRBJ2-2; D remains ambiguous. This CDR3 comprises 13 residues. Germline CDR1 is LGHDT and CDR2 is YNNKEL (reference sequence). Trimming stripped 3 bases from V and 0 bases from J, with 2 bases between. CDR3 DNA sequence: TGTGCCAGCAGCCAGGCGAACACCGGGGAGCTGTTTTTT. Translated, it gives CASSQANTGELFF.

This clonotype has ten or more counts. This chain joins TRBV29-1 and TRBJ2-1; unclear D gene. Germline V gene data show CDR1 as SQVTM and CDR2 as ANQGSEA. The CDR3 extends over 13 amino acids. The ends were cut back, 2 bases at V and 0 bases at J, with 5 bases in the middle. The chain's CDR3 is CSVESSSYNEQFF. The DNA for the CDR3 is TGCAGCGTTGAAAGCAGCTCCTACAATGAGCAGTTCTTC.

CDR3 protein: CSALAGLAVTYNEQFF. DNA for the CDR3: TGCAGCGCCCTAGCTGGACTAGCAGTAACCTACAATGAGCAGTTCTTC. The chain is built from TRBV29-1 and TRBJ2-1; 8 bases match TRBD2. Per germline, CDR1 SQVTM and CDR2 ANQGSEA. The CDR3 is 16 residues long. Losses at the gene ends were 7 bases for V and 2 bases for J; bases not matched to a gene: 13.

This rearrangement joins TRBV20-1 to TRBJ1-4; no firm D call. CDR3 length: 12 amino acids. Germline V CDR1 and CDR2: DFQATT, SNEGSKA (reference sequence). The V and J ends lost 0 bases and 8 bases respectively, with 7 bases between them. CDR3 sequence (DNA): TGCAGTGCTAGAGACCTCCAAGAAAAACTGTTTTTT. Its translation is CSARDLQEKLFF.

There are many counts of this clonotype. The chain is built from TRBV7-3 and TRBJ2-1, with TRBD2 identical over 9 bases. CDR1 SGHTA and CDR2 FQGTGA come from the germline V gene. V dropped 1 base and J dropped 1; count of bases not matched to a gene: 8. This CDR3 has 18 amino acids. CDR3 nucleotides: TGTGCCAGCAGCTTAAAAGGGGCTAGCGGGGTATCCTACAATGAGCAGTTCTTC. This translates into CASSLKGASGVSYNEQFF.

This clonotype has only a few counts. This sequence joins TRBV7-9 and TRBJ1-2; D unresolved. V was trimmed by 4 bases and J by 5 bases, leaving 11 bases between them. The CDR3 contains 13 residues. The V gene's germline CDR1 is SEHNR and CDR2 FQNEAQ (reference sequence). For the CDR3, the DNA is TGTGCCAGCAGCTCTGATCGGGAGTATGGCTACACCTTC. Residues: CASSSDREYGYTF.

This clonotype was seen at least ten times. CDR3 in DNA: TGTGCCAGCAGCTTAAGCAGGCCCCTAGGAGGAGATACGCAGTATTTT. Translating gives CASSLSRPLGGDTQYF. J is TRBJ2-3 and V is TRBV7-2; possibly TRBD2 for D (5 bases). The CDR3 extends over 16 amino acids. The V end lost 2 bases, the J end lost 5 bases, and 17 bases lay between the germline ends. CDR1 and CDR2 from the germline V gene are SGHTA and FQGNSA. The full variable domain, with the rest looked up from reference TRBV7-2 and TRBJ2-3, is GAGVSQSPSNKVTEKGKDVELRCDPISGHTALYWYRQSLGQGLEFLIYFQGNSAPDKSGLPSDRFSAERTGGSVSTLTIQRTQQEDSAVYLCASSLSRPLGGDTQYFGPGTRLTVL.

In regard to this clonotype: One base away lies a much larger clone, so this may be a sequencing read error. The chain has TRBV11-2 and TRBJ2-5; TRBD2 matches 8 bases. From germline, CDR1 is SGHAT and CDR2 FQNNGV. The CDR3 spans 16 residues. The V gene end was trimmed by 2 bases and the J gene end by 3 bases; junction bases not matched to a gene: 8. The CDR3, as DNA: TGTGCCAGCAGCTTATACAGCCTGGGACTAGAAGAGACCCAGTACTTC. This codes for CASSLYSLGLEETQYF.

This clonotype occurred a few times. The chain combines TRBV27 with TRBJ2-7, with TRBD1 matching over 8 bases. CDR1 is MNHEY, CDR2 SMNVEV, per germline (reference sequence). The CDR3 has 16 residues. V was clipped by 2 bases and J by 7 bases; unmatched bases: 13. The CDR3, as DNA: TGTGCCAGCAGTTTAGGGCTTGGGACAGGCCTAGGGGAGCAGTACTTC. Amino acids: CASSLGLGTGLGEQYF.

The rearrangement uses TRBV24-1 and TRBJ2-2, with 8 nucleotides matching TRBD2. Trimming removed 4 bases from V and 7 bases from J; junction bases left unmatched: 10. The CDR3 runs to 16 residues. Germline values: CDR1 KGHDR, CDR2 SFDVKD. CDR3 in amino acids: CATSDPGTSGIGELFF. The CDR3 DNA is TGTGCCACCAGTGACCCCGGGACTAGTGGGATCGGGGAGCTGTTTTTT.

This clonotype was seen at least ten times. The genes are TRBV7-9 and TRBJ2-7, with D uncertain. The V gene lost 0 bases and the J gene lost 4 bases, with 7 bases spanning the gap. This CDR3 has 13 residues. CDR1 and CDR2 from the germline V gene are SEHNR and FQNEAQ (reference sequence). In nucleotides, the CDR3 is TGTGCCAGCAGCTTAGCGAATTTGTACGAGCAGTACTTC. This sequence encodes CASSLANLYEQYF.

This clonotype was detected only a few times. The rearrangement uses TRBV25-1 and TRBJ2-3; D may be TRBD2 (6 bases). This CDR3 is built from 13 residues. V was trimmed by 8 bases and J by 3 bases, leaving 12 bases between them. The germline V gene has CDR1 MGHDK and CDR2 SYGVNS. CDR3 sequence: CASGGWGTDTQYF. CDR3 in DNA: TGTGCCAGCGGGGGGTGGGGGACAGATACGCAGTATTTT.

This clonotype appeared a few times. The rearrangement uses TRBV10-3 and TRBJ2-7; 7 bases are a match to TRBD1. Germline V CDR1 and CDR2: ENHRY, SYGVKD. After removal of 6 bases from V and 1 base from J, the junction contained 9 bases not matched to a gene. The CDR3 is made up of 15 amino acids. Written as DNA, the CDR3 is TGTGCCATCAGCGGCGGACAGGTAGCTTCCTACGAGCAGTACGTC. This encodes CAISGGQVASYEQYV.

This clonotype was recorded a few times. CDR3 residues: CASSLRGYEAFF. The CDR3 nucleotides read TGCGCCAGCAGCTTGCGGGGTTATGAAGCTTTCTTT. The gene calls are TRBV5-1 and TRBJ1-1; unclear D gene. The germline V gene has CDR1 SGHRS and CDR2 YFSETQ. The CDR3 is 12 residues long. The V end was cut by 1 base, the J end by 7 bases, with 8 bases between.